These 25 T cell receptor beta chains were all obtained from the same sample, sequenced in a study of blood T cell repertoires in COVID-19. Profiled with immunoSEQ multiplex PCR; TCRdb holds only in-frame clones, not every one. The data show 200,000 to 250,000 clones, 84% seen once. The sample taken for sequencing was peripheral blood. All receptors derive from a woman aged 60-75 years who had recovered from COVID-19.

This clone was counted between two and nine times. This rearrangement joins TRBV30 to TRBJ1-5; D remains unclear. The germline CDR1 and CDR2 sequences are GTSNPN and SVGIG (reference sequence). The CDR3 runs 14 residues. V was shortened by 5 bases and J by 0 bases, with 11 bases between the two germline ends. In DNA, the CDR3 is TGTGCCTGGGGAACCGAGTATAGCAATCAGCCCCAGCATTTT. It codes for CAWGTEYSNQPQHF.

CDR3: CASSYSPGGNEKLFF. CDR3 nucleotides: TGTGCCAGCAGTTACTCCCCGGGGGGTAATGAAAAACTGTTTTTT. The rearrangement joins TRBV6-5 to TRBJ1-4; D perhaps matches TRBD1 (5 bases). This CDR3 is 15 amino acids long. Trimming removed 0 bases from V and 4 bases from J, with 9 bases in between. The germline CDR1 and CDR2 sequences are MNHEY and SVGAGI.

This sequence joins TRBV6-5 and TRBJ2-1; D perhaps matches TRBD2 (5 bases). The CDR3 covers 15 residues. Trimming shortened V by 5 bases and J by 4 bases, and 15 bases separated the two germline ends. In germline, CDR1 is MNHEY, CDR2 SVGAGI. The CDR3, as DNA: TGTGCCAGCAGTCGTGTGAGGGTAGCTTACAATGAGCAGTTCTTC. Protein product: CASSRVRVAYNEQFF.

The chain couples TRBV3-1 (or the pseudogene TRBV3-2) to TRBJ2-7, with D maybe TRBD2 (6 bases). The CDR3 covers 14 residues. Germline CDR1 is LGHDT and CDR2 is YNNKEL (reference sequence). Trimming left V 7 bases short and J 2 bases short, with 15 bases between. The CDR3 loop is CASTDGGGAYEQYF. The CDR3 region has the DNA TGTGCCAGCACCGACGGGGGAGGCGCCTACGAGCAGTACTTC.

This chain joins TRBV10-2 and TRBJ2-1; tentative D call: TRBD1 (5 bases). The CDR3 is 14 amino acids. Germline assignment: CDR1 WSHSY and CDR2 SAAADI. Trimming cost V 5 bases and J 7 bases, with 15 bases left between them. Here the CDR3 DNA reads TGCGCCAGCAGTAGGGGCTACCCTACGAATGAGCAGTTCTTC. This gives the protein CASSRGYPTNEQFF.

This clone has only one observation. The CDR3, as DNA: TGCGCCAGCAGCCAATTTGCGGGTGAAAAACTGTTTTTT. The encoded protein is CASSQFAGEKLFF. The V gene is TRBV4-1, the J gene TRBJ1-4; no clear D gene. The V gene lost 2 bases and the J gene lost 7 bases, with 8 bases spanning the gap. Germline loops: CDR1 MGHRA, CDR2 YSYEKL. The CDR3 is 13 amino acids.

In this sample, this clone turned up once. The rearrangement links TRBV7-6 to TRBJ2-2, with TRBD2 matching 8 bases. CDR1 and CDR2 (germline): SGHVS, FNYEAQ. The CDR3 totals 18 residues. Germline trimming cut 7 bases from V and 0 bases from J; bases unmatched to any gene: 13. The CDR3: CASTSRVAGLSNTGELFF. The CDR3 nucleotides are TGTGCCAGCACCTCGCGGGTAGCGGGGCTTTCGAACACCGGGGAGCTGTTTTTT.

The chain combines TRBV3-1 (or the pseudogene TRBV3-2) with TRBJ2-1; 10 nucleotides align to TRBD2. J gave up 5 bases and V 0 bases, and 4 bases lay outside the gene matches. Germline CDR1 is LGHDT and CDR2 is YNNKEL (reference sequence). CDR3 size: 16 residues. The CDR3 DNA reads as TGTGCCAGCAGCCAAGAGGAGCGGGGGGGCCACAATGAGCAGTTCTTC. Residues: CASSQEERGGHNEQFF.

V and J are TRBV5-6 and TRBJ1-1, with 11 bases lining up with TRBD1. Trimming took 3 bases from V and 0 from J; bases not matched to a gene: 4. Germline CDR1 SGHDT, CDR2 YYEEEE. The CDR3 runs 16 residues. The CDR3 reads CASSWDRGNMNTEAFF. The CDR3 nucleotides read TGTGCCAGCAGCTGGGACAGGGGGAACATGAACACTGAAGCTTTCTTT.

In DNA form, the CDR3 reads TGTGCCAGCAGTTACTCGGCGTCGCGGACAGCTTATCCGTGGTACTTC. It specifies CASSYSASRTAYPWYF. The V call is TRBV6-5, the J call TRBJ2-7; TRBD1 might be the D (6 bases). Trimming removed 0 bases from V and 12 bases from J, with 24 bases in between. Germline V gene sequence: CDR1 MNHEY, CDR2 SVGAGI. This CDR3 is 16 amino acids long.

Notes on this clone: At one of its ends the junction is not consistent with the germline gene, which may arise from a read error. The CDR3: CASSGGLAKNF. The CDR3, as DNA: TGTGCCAGCAGCGGGGGACTAGCGAAGAATTTT. This rearrangement joins TRBV9 to TRBJ2-3, with 10 bases lining up with TRBD2. The CDR3 is made up of 11 amino acids. From germline, CDR1 is SGDLS and CDR2 YYNGEE.

The rearrangement links TRBV5-6 to TRBJ1-6; 7 bases line up with TRBD1. V lost 4 bases to trimming and J lost 10 bases; unmatched junction nucleotides: 8. The CDR3 length is 14 residues. Germline-derived CDR1 and CDR2 are SGHDT and YYEEEE. The CDR3 DNA sequence: TGTGCCAGCAGCCAGGACAGGACTTTCTCACCCCTCCACTTT. It specifies CASSQDRTFSPLHF.

The J gene is TRBJ2-1, the V gene TRBV5-1; D is unclear. The CDR3 totals 15 residues. The ends were cut back, 4 bases at V and 0 bases at J, with 11 bases in the middle. From germline, CDR1 is SGHRS and CDR2 YFSETQ. In DNA, the CDR3 is TGCGCCAGCAGCCCAGTTTCGAACTCCTACAATGAGCAGTTCTTC. This sequence encodes CASSPVSNSYNEQFF.

The CDR3 bases are TGTGCCAGCACCAGAAGAAGGGCAGGGGGCTACACCTTC. It specifies CASTRRRAGGYTF. V usage is TRBV5-6 and J usage is TRBJ1-2, with a weak D call TRBD1 (5 bases). There are 13 residues in the CDR3. V shed 6 bases and J shed 8 bases, with 17 bases lying between them. Germline lookup yields CDR1 SGHDT and CDR2 YYEEEE.

CDR3 nucleotides: TGTGCCACCAGTGGCGATACACAGGGGGCTGGCACTGAAGCTTTCTTT. This translates into CATSGDTQGAGTEAFF. The gene calls are TRBV24-1 and TRBJ1-1; 9 nucleotides match TRBD1. The CDR3 covers 16 residues. Germline V gene data show CDR1 as KGHDR and CDR2 as SFDVKD. Trimming cost V 5 bases and J 4 bases; bases outside gene matches: 10.

This chain uses TRBV20-1 with TRBJ1-2; 11 bases agree with TRBD1. Germline values: CDR1 DFQATT, CDR2 SNEGSKA (reference sequence). This CDR3 has 15 residues. Trimming removed 3 bases from V and 4 bases from J; junction bases left unmatched: 7. The CDR3 region has the DNA TGCAGTGCTAGTCTCCGGGACAGGGGGATCTATGGCTACACCTTC. It is translated as CSASLRDRGIYGYTF.

V usage is TRBV18 and J usage is TRBJ1-4; 9 nucleotides line up with TRBD1. The V gene end was trimmed by 2 bases and the J gene end by 1 base; junction bases not matched to a gene: 8. The CDR3 extends over 18 amino acids. Germline loops: CDR1 KGHSH, CDR2 LQKENI. CDR3 residues: CASSPSTGGSGTNEKLFF. The CDR3, as DNA: TGTGCCAGCTCACCATCTACAGGGGGCTCCGGAACTAATGAAAAACTGTTTTTT.

This rearrangement joins TRBV3-1 (or the pseudogene TRBV3-2) to TRBJ1-1; D is unresolved. Trimming removed 8 bases at V and 3 bases at J, with 13 bases between. Germline lookup yields CDR1 LGHDT and CDR2 YNNKEL (reference sequence). The CDR3 sequence is 13 residues long. The CDR3 region is CASQLRPDTEAFF. CDR3 sequence (DNA): TGTGCCAGCCAGTTGAGGCCGGACACTGAAGCTTTCTTT.

This clone has only a few counts. The chain uses TRBV7-9 and TRBJ1-1, with 8 positions matching TRBD1. Germline V gives CDR1 SEHNR, CDR2 FQNEAQ (reference sequence). The CDR3 length is 15 residues. Trimming at V came to 5 bases and at J to 3 bases, leaving 8 bases not matched to a gene. The CDR3 is CASSRAGGTDTEAFF. CDR3 DNA sequence: TGTGCCAGCAGCAGGGCAGGGGGCACGGACACTGAAGCTTTCTTT.

The chain combines TRBV6-2 or TRBV6-3 with TRBJ1-5, with D uncertain. The ends were cut back, 5 bases at V and 5 bases at J, with 19 bases in the middle. The V gene's germline CDR1 is MNHEY and CDR2 SVGEGT. This CDR3 region has 16 residues. The CDR3 DNA sequence: TGTGCCAGCAGTCCCCTCGCTCGAGTGGTAGATCAGCCCCAGCATTTT. Its translation: CASSPLARVVDQPQHF.

This clone was detected once. The chain is built from TRBV5-6 and TRBJ2-5; the match to TRBD2 covers 7 bases. Germline CDR1 SGHDT, CDR2 YYEEEE. V shed 0 bases, J shed 9 bases, and the junction held 11 bases outside the gene matches. The CDR3 is 15 residues long. The CDR3 here is CASSLGSSGQWSQYF. In nucleotides, the CDR3 is TGTGCCAGCAGCTTGGGTTCTAGCGGCCAATGGTCCCAGTACTTC.

This clone has more than one count but fewer than ten. The V and J genes are TRBV4-2 and TRBJ2-7; TRBD1 might be the D (5 bases). V was pared by 0 bases and J by 1 base, with 7 bases between. The CDR3 spans 14 residues. Germline V gene lookup returns CDR1 LGHNA and CDR2 YNFKEQ. CDR3 sequence: CASSQDRQSYEQYF. In DNA, the CDR3 is TGTGCCAGCAGCCAAGATCGACAGTCCTACGAGCAGTACTTC.

J is TRBJ2-3 and V is TRBV6-5; TRBD2 might be the D (6 bases). The germline V gene has CDR1 MNHEY and CDR2 SVGAGI. This CDR3 is 15 amino acids long. V was clipped by 4 bases and J by 3 bases, with 14 bases between them. CDR3 DNA: TGTGCCAGCAGTTTACAAACCGGGACTACAGATACGCAGTATTTT. Its translation is CASSLQTGTTDTQYF.

The V call is TRBV9, the J call TRBJ2-2, with 7 bases that match TRBD2. This CDR3 region has 15 residues. Trimming at V came to 4 bases and at J to 9 bases, leaving 12 bases not matched to a gene. CDR1 is SGDLS, CDR2 YYNGEE, per germline. The CDR3, as DNA: TGTGCCAGCAGCCCTTCCGGGACTACCGCCCGGGAGCTGTTTTTT. Protein sequence: CASSPSGTTARELFF.

The chain combines TRBV7-9 with TRBJ2-1, with TRBD2 matching 11 bases. V gave up 4 bases and J gave up 6 bases; unmatched junction bases: 8. The CDR3 runs to 16 residues. Germline loops: CDR1 SEHNR, CDR2 FQNEAQ (reference sequence). CDR3 residues: CASSWIAGGPGNEQFF. The CDR3 bases are TGTGCCAGCAGCTGGATAGCGGGGGGGCCGGGCAATGAGCAGTTCTTC.